Listed below are T cell receptor beta chains from one sample, sequenced in a study of blood T cells in healthy people across ages. TCRdb fed the 5' RACE reads into MiXCR, producing one record per CDR3 protein. The repertoire includes roughly 500,000 distinct CDR3 sequences, 24% of them detected once, and around 10% sits in the top ten. These data were likewise used in another study, on T cells of mothers and their children.

Sequencing was carried out using blood. The receptors were sampled from a boy aged 5-17 years in good health. The CDR3 runs from the conserved cysteine through the conserved F or W. A D gene is named only where the DNA matches it firmly. Clone size is stated in some rows and not others, as once, few, many or a class when expanded.

>TRBJ2-2|-|12|-|TRBV7-2
CASRNPTGELFF
TGTGCCAGCAGGAACCCCACCGGGGAGCTGTTTTTT
>TRBJ2-5|TRBD2|16|-|TRBV5-1
CASSPTSGGYQETQYF
TGCGCCAGCAGCCCGACTAGCGGGGGGTACCAAGAGACCCAGTACTTC
>TRBJ2-7|TRBD1|15|-|TRBV5-5
CASSFRGQGTYEQYF
TGTGCCAGCAGCTTCCGAGGACAGGGAACCTACGAGCAGTACTTC
>TRBJ2-3|TRBD2|16|few|TRBV6-5
CASSFRTSGATDTQYF
TGTGCCAGCAGTTTTCGGACTAGCGGAGCCACAGATACGCAGTATTTT
>TRBJ1-6|TRBD1|17|few|TRBV20-1
CSAMDRGTVSYNSPLHF
TGCAGTGCGATGGACAGGGGCACTGTCTCCTATAATTCACCCCTCCACTTT
>TRBJ2-5|TRBD2|15|once|TRBV9
CASSMLAGVQETQYF
TGTGCCAGCAGCATGCTAGCGGGGGTACAAGAGACCCAGTACTTC
>TRBJ2-5|-|16|few|TRBV6-6
CASSYSELSWGETQYF
TGTGCCAGCAGTTACTCGGAACTTAGTTGGGGAGAGACCCAGTACTTC
>TRBJ2-1|TRBD1|13|-|TRBV4-3
CASSHLQGNEQFF
TGCGCCAGCAGCCACCTACAGGGGAATGAGCAGTTCTTC
>TRBJ2-5|-|14|few|TRBV6-5
CASSYSLARETQYF
TGTGCCAGCAGTTACTCATTAGCCCGAGAGACCCAGTACTTC
>TRBJ1-3|-|14|many|TRBV12-3/TRBV12-4
CASSPRGSGNTIYF
TGTGCCAGCAGTCCTCGGGGGTCTGGAAACACCATATATTTT
>TRBJ2-3|-|14|few|TRBV28
CASSLTRVTDTQYF
TGTGCCAGCAGTTTGACCCGAGTGACAGATACGCAGTATTTT
>TRBJ2-5|-|13|few|TRBV4-3
CASSQWREETQYF
TGCGCCAGCAGCCAGTGGAGGGAAGAGACCCAGTACTTC
>TRBJ2-1|TRBD2|15|few|TRBV27
CASSSGGGLYNEQFF
TGTGCCAGCAGTTCTGGGGGGGGTTTGTACAATGAGCAGTTCTTC
>TRBJ2-5|-|16|few|TRBV14
CASSQDSGALAETQYF
TGTGCCAGCAGCCAAGATTCCGGAGCTTTGGCGGAGACCCAGTACTTC
>TRBJ1-2|TRBD1|14|-|TRBV3-1
CASSPQRKGAGYTF
TGTGCCAGCAGTCCCCAGAGAAAGGGGGCTGGCTACACCTTC
>TRBJ2-4|-|12|-|TRBV5-1
CASSLVEGIQYF
TGCGCCAGCAGCTTGGTCGAAGGCATTCAGTACTTC
>TRBJ1-1|TRBD1|15|-|TRBV20-1
CSASPSTGENTEAFF
TGCAGTGCTAGCCCGTCGACAGGGGAGAACACTGAAGCTTTCTTT
>TRBJ2-7|TRBD1|15|-|TRBV28
CASSRRTGPYYEQYF
TGTGCCAGCTCCCGACGGACAGGGCCGTACTACGAGCAGTACTTC
>TRBJ2-4|-|16|-|TRBV5-6
CASSLALEGAKNIQYF
TGTGCCAGCAGCTTGGCTTTGGAAGGGGCCAAAAACATTCAGTACTTC
>TRBJ2-7|-|14|few|TRBV7-2
CASSLGVPDYEQYF
TGTGCCAGCAGCTTAGGGGTACCAGACTACGAGCAGTACTTC
>TRBJ2-2|-|12|few|TRBV7-2
CASSAMTGELFF
TGTGCCAGCAGCGCAATGACCGGGGAGCTGTTTTTT
>TRBJ2-3|-|18|-|TRBV20-1
CSARARTRHLPNTDTQYF
TGCAGTGCTAGAGCCCGGACTCGCCACCTTCCTAACACAGATACGCAGTATTTT
>TRBJ2-1|-|17|-|TRBV5-6
CASMPTTGIPSYNEQFF
TGTGCCAGCATGCCTACCACAGGAATCCCTTCCTACAATGAGCAGTTCTTC
>TRBJ2-4|-|15|-|TRBV2
CASRVRKPAKNIQYF
TGTGCCAGCAGGGTCAGGAAACCAGCCAAAAACATTCAGTACTTC
>TRBJ2-1|-|12|few|TRBV27
CASSRTDNEQFF
TGTGCCAGCAGTAGAACGGACAATGAGCAGTTCTTC
>TRBJ2-4|-|17|few|TRBV18
CASSPAGTRGFANIQYF
TGTGCCAGCTCACCGGCTGGTACAAGGGGATTTGCAAACATTCAGTACTTC
>TRBJ2-1|TRBD2|12|-|TRBV14
CASSQPGLVQFF
TGTGCCAGCAGCCAGCCCGGACTAGTGCAGTTCTTC
>TRBJ1-4|-|15|once|TRBV6-6
CASSYLGRGEEKLFF
TGTGCCAGCAGTTACTTGGGCAGGGGAGAAGAAAAACTGTTTTTT
>TRBJ2-1|TRBD1|16|-|TRBV4-3
CASSQDSGTGGNEQFF
TGCGCCAGCAGCCAAGACTCCGGGACAGGGGGCAATGAGCAGTTCTTC
>TRBJ1-5|-|17|-|TRBV11-2
CASSLGPGAYSNQPQHF
TGTGCCAGCAGCTTAGGTCCAGGCGCTTATAGCAATCAGCCCCAGCATTTT
>TRBJ2-7|TRBD2|15|-|TRBV28
CASRPRTSGTNEQYF
TGTGCCAGCAGGCCTCGGACTAGCGGGACGAACGAGCAGTACTTC
>TRBJ2-5|-|14|-|TRBV4-2
CASSLTGVPKTQYF
TGTGCCAGCAGCCTAACGGGAGTCCCAAAGACCCAGTACTTC
>TRBJ1-3|TRBD1|19|-|TRBV12-3/TRBV12-4
CASSFRTGRGIGSGNTIYF
TGTGCCAGCAGTTTCCGGACAGGGAGGGGGATCGGCTCTGGAAACACCATATATTTT
>TRBJ2-2|-|14|many|TRBV27
CASSPQVLGGELFF
TGTGCCAGCAGTCCACAAGTCTTGGGAGGGGAGCTGTTTTTT
>TRBJ1-4|-|14|-|TRBV28
CASIPTPMAEKLFF
TGTGCCAGCATTCCAACACCCATGGCGGAAAAACTGTTTTTT
>TRBJ2-1|TRBD2|12|many|TRBV20-1
CSARLADNEQFF
TGCAGTGCTAGACTAGCGGACAATGAGCAGTTCTTC
>TRBJ1-1|-|14|-|TRBV5-1
CASSLFVGGTEVFF
TGCGCCAGCAGCTTGTTCGTCGGGGGCACTGAAGTTTTCTTT
>TRBJ2-7|-|14|-|TRBV6-5
CASSPGVNSYEQYF
TGTGCCAGCAGCCCAGGGGTTAACTCCTACGAGCAGTACTTC
>TRBJ2-1|-|14|few|TRBV20-1
CSAIIAPLYNEQFF
TGCAGTGCTATAATAGCGCCCTTATACAATGAGCAGTTCTTC
>TRBJ2-4|-|16|-|TRBV2
CASKSGGERPKNIQYF
TGTGCCAGCAAATCAGGGGGGGAAAGGCCCAAAAACATTCAGTACTTC
>TRBJ1-2|-|14|few|TRBV20-1
CSVEGAGVAAGYTF
TGCAGTGTGGAGGGCGCCGGCGTGGCGGCGGGCTACACCTTC
>TRBJ2-7|TRBD2|13|few|TRBV4-3
CASSQESGGEQYF
TGCGCCAGCAGCCAAGAGTCGGGAGGTGAGCAGTACTTC
>TRBJ1-5|-|14|-|TRBV6-6
CASRDGITREPQHF
TGTGCCAGCAGGGACGGGATTACAAGGGAGCCCCAGCATTTT
>TRBJ1-1|-|11|-|TRBV29-1
CSVGGGPRAFF
TGCAGCGTGGGGGGTGGCCCACGAGCTTTCTTT